The clone carrying this T cell receptor beta chain has a single count. Authors' data handling: Reference gene primer amplification in the assay estimated nucleated cell counts. Measured with immunoSEQ multiplex PCR; TCRdb has only the in-frame clones, and not every one. V and J calls and clone size are those listed in that table; D and trimming were worked out from the DNA. Here the sample spans fewer than 250,000 clones, under 85% being singletons. The data are from a study of blood T cell repertoires in COVID-19. About the research overall: Whether acute or convalescent, the COVID-19 samples came from the United States, Italy and Spain. PBMCs, B-cell-depleted T cells, or T cells were the source of the cDNA or gDNA that made up the material.

Trimming left V 3 bases short and J 8 bases short, with 11 bases between. CDR1 DFQATT and CDR2 SNEGSKA come from the germline V gene (reference sequence). The CDR3 length is 11 residues. The clonotype was recovered from a human donor in a cohort sampled during active COVID-19. The specimen was peripheral blood. The rearrangement joins TRBV20-1 to TRBJ2-7; D not resolved. The CDR3 bases are TGCAGTGCTAGTCCTCCCCCCCAGCAGTACTTC. Residues: CSASPPPQQYF.